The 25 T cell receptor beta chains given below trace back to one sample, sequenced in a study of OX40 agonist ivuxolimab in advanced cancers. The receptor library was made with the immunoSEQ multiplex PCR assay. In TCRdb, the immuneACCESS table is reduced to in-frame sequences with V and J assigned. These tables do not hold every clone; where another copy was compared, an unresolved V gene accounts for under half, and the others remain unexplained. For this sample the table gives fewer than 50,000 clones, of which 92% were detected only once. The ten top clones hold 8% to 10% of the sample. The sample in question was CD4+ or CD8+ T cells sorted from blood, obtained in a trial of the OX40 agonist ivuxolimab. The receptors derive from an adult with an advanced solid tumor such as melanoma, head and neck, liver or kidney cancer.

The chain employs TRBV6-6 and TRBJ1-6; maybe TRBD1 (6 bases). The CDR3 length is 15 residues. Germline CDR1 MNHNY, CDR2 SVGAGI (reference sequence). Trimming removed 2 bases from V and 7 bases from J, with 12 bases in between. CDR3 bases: TGTGCCAGCAGTTACGACAGGCTACAGAATTCACCCCTCCACTTT. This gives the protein CASSYDRLQNSPLHF.

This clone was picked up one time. CDR3 in amino acids: CASRPGSNTGELFF. The CDR3 DNA is TGTGCCAGCAGACCTGGGTCGAACACCGGGGAGCTGTTTTTT. This sequence joins TRBV28 and TRBJ2-2; D unclear. V gave up 6 bases and J gave up 0 bases, with 8 bases separating them. Germline assignment: CDR1 MDHEN and CDR2 SYDVKM. The length of the CDR3 is 14 residues.

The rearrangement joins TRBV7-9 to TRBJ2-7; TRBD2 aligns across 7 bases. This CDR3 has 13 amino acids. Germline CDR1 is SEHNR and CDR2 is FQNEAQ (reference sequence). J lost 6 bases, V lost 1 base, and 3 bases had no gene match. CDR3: CASSLEPGGEQYV. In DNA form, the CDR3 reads TGTGCCAGCAGCTTAGAGCCGGGGGGCGAGCAGTACGTC.

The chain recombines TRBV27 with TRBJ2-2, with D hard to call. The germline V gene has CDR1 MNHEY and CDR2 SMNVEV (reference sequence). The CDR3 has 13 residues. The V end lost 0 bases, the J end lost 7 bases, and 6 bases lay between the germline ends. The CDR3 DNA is TGTGCCAGCAGTTTATCTTCCATCGGGGAGCTGTTTTTT. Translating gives CASSLSSIGELFF.

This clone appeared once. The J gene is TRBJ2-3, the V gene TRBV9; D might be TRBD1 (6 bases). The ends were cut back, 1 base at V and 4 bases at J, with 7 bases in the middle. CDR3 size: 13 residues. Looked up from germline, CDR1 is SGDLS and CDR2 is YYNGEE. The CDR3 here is CASSVWGPDTQYF. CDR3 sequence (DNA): TGTGCCAGCAGCGTATGGGGGCCAGATACGCAGTATTTT.

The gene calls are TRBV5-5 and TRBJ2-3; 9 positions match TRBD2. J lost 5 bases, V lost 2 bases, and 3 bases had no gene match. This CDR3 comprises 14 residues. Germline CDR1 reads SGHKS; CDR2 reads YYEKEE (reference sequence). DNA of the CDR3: TGTGCCAGCAGCTTAATAGCGGGAGAAGATACGCAGTATTTT. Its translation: CASSLIAGEDTQYF.

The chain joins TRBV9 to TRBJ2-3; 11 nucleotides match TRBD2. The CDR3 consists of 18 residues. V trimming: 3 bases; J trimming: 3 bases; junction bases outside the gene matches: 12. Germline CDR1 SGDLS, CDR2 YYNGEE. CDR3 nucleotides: TGTGCCAGCAGCGGAACTAGCGGGAGAATGGGGGCGACAGATACGCAGTATTTT. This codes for CASSGTSGRMGATDTQYF.

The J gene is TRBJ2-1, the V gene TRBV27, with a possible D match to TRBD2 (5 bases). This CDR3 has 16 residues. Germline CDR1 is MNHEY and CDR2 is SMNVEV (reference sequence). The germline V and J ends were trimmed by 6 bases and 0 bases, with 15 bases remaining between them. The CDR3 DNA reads TGTGCCAGCAGCCCTTATAGCGTAAGCTCCTACAATGAGCAGTTCTTC. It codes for CASSPYSVSSYNEQFF.

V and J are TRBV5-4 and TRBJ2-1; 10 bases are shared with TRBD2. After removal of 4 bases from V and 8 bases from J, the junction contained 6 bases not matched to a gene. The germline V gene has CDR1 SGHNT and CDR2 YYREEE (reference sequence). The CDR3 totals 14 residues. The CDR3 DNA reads TGTGCCAGCAGCGAAACTAGCGGGAAGGATGAGCAGTTCTTC. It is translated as CASSETSGKDEQFF.

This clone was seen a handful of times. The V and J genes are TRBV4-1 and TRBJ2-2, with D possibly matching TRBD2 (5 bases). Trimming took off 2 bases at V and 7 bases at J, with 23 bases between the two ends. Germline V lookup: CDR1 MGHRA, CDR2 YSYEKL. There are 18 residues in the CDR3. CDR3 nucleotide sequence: TGCGCCAGCAGCCAACCGGGATCTTATATGGGCAGTAACGGGGAGCTGTTTTTT. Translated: CASSQPGSYMGSNGELFF.

CDR3 nucleotide sequence: TGTGCCAGCAGTCGTGGGGCGGTGCAGTACTTC. Translation gives CASSRGAVQYF. The rearrangement joins TRBV7-8 to TRBJ2-7; weak D call: TRBD1 (5 bases). Trimming took 6 bases from V and 9 from J, leaving 12 bases between them. CDR1 and CDR2 from the germline V gene are SGHVS and FQNEAQ. This CDR3 contains 11 residues. Combining the CDR3 with reference TRBV7-8 and TRBJ2-7 gives the whole variable domain GAGVSQSPRYKVAKRGQDVALRCDPISGHVSLFWYQQALGQGPEFLTYFQNEAQLDKSGLPSDRFFAERPEGSVSTLKIQRTQQEDSAVYLCASSRGAVQYFGPGTRLTVT.

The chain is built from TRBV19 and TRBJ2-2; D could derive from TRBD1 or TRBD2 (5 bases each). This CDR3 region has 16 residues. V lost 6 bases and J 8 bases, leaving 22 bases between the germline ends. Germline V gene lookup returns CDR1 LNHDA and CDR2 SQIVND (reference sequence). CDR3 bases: TGTGCCAGTAGCCCACTTCAGACAGCGAGGAGGGGGGAGCTGTTTTTT. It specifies CASSPLQTARRGELFF. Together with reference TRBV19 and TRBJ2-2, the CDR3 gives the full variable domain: DGGITQSPKYLFRKEGQNVTLSCEQNLNHDAMYWYRQDPGQGLRLIYYSQIVNDFQKGDIAEGYSVSREKKESFPLTVTSAQKNPTAFYLCASSPLQTARRGELFFGEGSRLTVL.

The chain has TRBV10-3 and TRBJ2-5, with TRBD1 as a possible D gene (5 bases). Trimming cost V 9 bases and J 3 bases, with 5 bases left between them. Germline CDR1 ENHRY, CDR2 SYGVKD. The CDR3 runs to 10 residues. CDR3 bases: TGTGCCATAGGGGAAGAGACCCAGTACTTC. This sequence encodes CAIGEETQYF.

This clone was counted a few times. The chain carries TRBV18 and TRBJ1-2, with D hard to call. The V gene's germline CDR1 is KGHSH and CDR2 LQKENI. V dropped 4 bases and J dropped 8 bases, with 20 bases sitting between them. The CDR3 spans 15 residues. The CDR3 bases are TGTGCCAGCTCACATGAAGGAGGTCGGGCGGAGGGCTACACCTTC. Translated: CASSHEGGRAEGYTF.

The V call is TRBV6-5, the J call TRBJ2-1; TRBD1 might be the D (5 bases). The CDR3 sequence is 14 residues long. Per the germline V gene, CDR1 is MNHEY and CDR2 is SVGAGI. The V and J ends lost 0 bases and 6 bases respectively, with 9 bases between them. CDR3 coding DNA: TGTGCCAGCAGTTACTCAGGGGCCGGCAATGAGCAGTTCTTC. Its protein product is CASSYSGAGNEQFF.

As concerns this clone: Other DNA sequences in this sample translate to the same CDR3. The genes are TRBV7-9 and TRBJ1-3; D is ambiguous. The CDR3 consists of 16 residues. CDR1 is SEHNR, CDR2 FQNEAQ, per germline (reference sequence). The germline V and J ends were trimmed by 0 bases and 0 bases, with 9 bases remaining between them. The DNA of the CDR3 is TGTGCCAGCAGCTTAGCAGCAGGCTACTCTGGAAACACCATATATTTT. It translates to CASSLAAGYSGNTIYF.

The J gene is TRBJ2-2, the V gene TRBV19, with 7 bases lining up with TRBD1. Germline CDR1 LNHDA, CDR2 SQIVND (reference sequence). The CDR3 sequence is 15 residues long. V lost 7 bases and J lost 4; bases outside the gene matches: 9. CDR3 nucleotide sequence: TGTGCCAGTACGATGACCCACAGGGGCACCGGGGAGCTGTTTTTT. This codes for CASTMTHRGTGELFF.

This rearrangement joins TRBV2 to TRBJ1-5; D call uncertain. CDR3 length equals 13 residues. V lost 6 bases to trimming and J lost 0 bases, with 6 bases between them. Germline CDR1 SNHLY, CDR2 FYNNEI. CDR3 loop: CASRVRSNQPQHF. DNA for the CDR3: TGTGCCAGCAGAGTCCGTAGCAATCAGCCCCAGCATTTT.

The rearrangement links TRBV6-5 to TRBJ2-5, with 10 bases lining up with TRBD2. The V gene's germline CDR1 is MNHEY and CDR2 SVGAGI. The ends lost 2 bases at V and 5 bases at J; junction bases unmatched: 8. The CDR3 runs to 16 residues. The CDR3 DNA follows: TGTGCCAGCAGTTACGCTAGCGGGAGAGAGGGGGAGACCCAGTACTTC. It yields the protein CASSYASGREGETQYF.

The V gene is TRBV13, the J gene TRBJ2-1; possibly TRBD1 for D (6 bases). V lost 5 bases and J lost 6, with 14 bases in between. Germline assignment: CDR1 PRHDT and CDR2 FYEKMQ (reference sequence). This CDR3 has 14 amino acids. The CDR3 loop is CASSLTGMGNEQFF. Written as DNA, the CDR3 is TGTGCCAGCAGCCTGACAGGAATGGGCAATGAGCAGTTCTTC.

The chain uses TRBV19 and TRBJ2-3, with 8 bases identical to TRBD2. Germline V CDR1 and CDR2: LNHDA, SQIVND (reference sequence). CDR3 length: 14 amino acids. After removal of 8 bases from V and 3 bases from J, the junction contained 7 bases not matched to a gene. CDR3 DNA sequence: TGTGCCAGTTCAGAGAGCGGGAGAACAGATACGCAGTATTTT. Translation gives CASSESGRTDTQYF. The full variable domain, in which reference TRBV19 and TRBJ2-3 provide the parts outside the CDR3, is DGGITQSPKYLFRKEGQNVTLSCEQNLNHDAMYWYRQDPGQGLRLIYYSQIVNDFQKGDIAEGYSVSREKKESFPLTVTSAQKNPTAFYLCASSESGRTDTQYFGPGTRLTVL.

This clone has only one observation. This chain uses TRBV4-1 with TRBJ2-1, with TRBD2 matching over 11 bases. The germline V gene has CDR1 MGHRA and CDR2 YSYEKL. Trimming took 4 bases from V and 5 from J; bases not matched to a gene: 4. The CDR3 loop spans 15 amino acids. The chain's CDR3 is CASSLGTSGNNEQFF. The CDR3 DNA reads TGCGCCAGCAGCCTGGGGACTAGCGGAAACAATGAGCAGTTCTTC.

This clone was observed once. This CDR3 reads CASSLAGGPSEQFF. DNA for the CDR3: TGTGCCAGCAGTCTAGCGGGAGGGCCGAGTGAGCAGTTCTTC. The V and J genes are TRBV6-5 and TRBJ2-1; 12 nucleotides agree with TRBD2. The length of the CDR3 is 14 residues. Germline V gene sequence: CDR1 MNHEY, CDR2 SVGAGI. The J segment lost 9 bases and the V segment lost 5 bases, leaving 5 bases of the junction unmatched.

In DNA form, the CDR3 reads TGCAGCGTTGAAGGGAGCATTTGGGATGAGACAGGGGCTGGAAACACCATATATTTT. This sequence encodes CSVEGSIWDETGAGNTIYF. The chain employs TRBV29-1 and TRBJ1-3, with TRBD1 identical over 8 bases. After removal of 1 base from V and 2 bases from J, the junction contained 16 bases not matched to a gene. This CDR3 region has 19 residues. Germline CDR1 and CDR2: SQVTM and ANQGSEA.

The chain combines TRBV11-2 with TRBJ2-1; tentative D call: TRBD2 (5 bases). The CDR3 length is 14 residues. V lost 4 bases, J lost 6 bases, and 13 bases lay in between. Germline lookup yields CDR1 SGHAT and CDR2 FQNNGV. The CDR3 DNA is TGTGCCAGCAGCTCAGTAAACCGGGGCAATGAGCAGTTCTTC. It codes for CASSSVNRGNEQFF.